The source of this T cell receptor beta chain is a study of glioma-infiltrating T cells (TCRdb year 2016). A note on the overall study: TCR alpha- and beta-chain repertoires were sequenced from glioma tissue, non-neoplastic brain tissue and matched peripheral blood mononuclear cells. The paired cohort was made up of three low-grade glioma patients, eight primary glioblastoma patients and three non-glioma patients who contributed non-neoplastic brain tissue. To measure how far tissue and blood T-cell populations diverged, each tissue-infiltrating repertoire was compared against the peripheral blood repertoire of the same patient. What the research found in general, with its limitations: The group comparisons were based on small numbers of patients: three non-neoplastic, three low-grade glioma and about eight glioblastoma patients. Very few CDR3 sequences were shared between tissue and blood, attributed to high CDR3 diversity and limited sampling. VJ-independent divergence between tissue and blood was below expectation in non-neoplastic patients but above expectation in all gliomas, especially low-grade gliomas.

Reading the germline V gene gives CDR1 MDHEN and CDR2 SYDVKM. Trimming takes 7 bases from V and 5 bases from J, and the germline ends sit 14 bases apart. Taken from cysteine to phenylalanine, the CDR3 has 13 residues. Solely the CDR3 DNA is kept, with 39 bases framed from the first base. This clonotype was seen repeatedly, ten times or more. The antigen this receptor binds is unknown. No qualities accompany the bases; no much larger clone lies one base away. TCR alpha and beta CDR3 regions were amplified with the iRepertoire nested amplicon-rescue multiplex PCR (arm-PCR) platform from RNA. The input for one-step reverse transcription and amplification was about 85-400 ng of tissue mRNA or PBMC total RNA. After bead purification, a secondary multiplex PCR added Illumina adapters, and libraries were gel-purified between 200 and 400 bp. Internal 6-nucleotide barcodes were carried by the libraries and were used for demultiplexing. Libraries were sequenced on an Illumina MiSeq with 2x220 or 2x250 nucleotide paired-end reads. As for how the authors treated the data: Paired reads were merged using FLASH 1.2.11 and aligned with BWA-MEM to the GRCh37 human genome, and TRA and TRB reads were then extracted. An IMGT-derived reference of cassette sequences and CDR3 motifs, with pseudogenes included, was used for V and J assignment. Reads were translated in three frames, and productive CDR3s were defined as those with a C...FGXG motif and no stop codons. Clonotypes were defined as unique combinations of V-J cassette pair and CDR3 amino acid sequence. Reads were filtered by Hamming distance, thresholded by each sample's sequence error rate in mapped regions. TCRdb handled the public reads itself, with Q25 trimming in fastp and clone calling in MiXCR, and kept productive beta chains. All rows with the same CDR3 protein become a single entry with the most common DNA and genes. The V and J calls, along with clone size, are taken from TCRdb and not from the paper's own processing. Recorded for this sample are more than 95,000 distinct CDR3 sequences; about 28% of them occurred a single time. 44% of the sample is taken by the ten largest.

This clonotype was sampled from a human donor with low-grade glioma or glioblastoma, undergoing nonglioma brain surgery, or in good health (not recorded which). Sequencing used glioma tissue, nonneoplastic brain tissue, or PBMCs (not recorded which). The V and J segments used are TRBV28 and TRBJ1-1; perhaps TRBD1 is the D gene, with 6 bases matching. The CDR3 region: CASTRTGLTEAFF. The base sequence is TGTGCCAGCACCAGAACAGGGCTGACTGAAGCTTTCTTT.